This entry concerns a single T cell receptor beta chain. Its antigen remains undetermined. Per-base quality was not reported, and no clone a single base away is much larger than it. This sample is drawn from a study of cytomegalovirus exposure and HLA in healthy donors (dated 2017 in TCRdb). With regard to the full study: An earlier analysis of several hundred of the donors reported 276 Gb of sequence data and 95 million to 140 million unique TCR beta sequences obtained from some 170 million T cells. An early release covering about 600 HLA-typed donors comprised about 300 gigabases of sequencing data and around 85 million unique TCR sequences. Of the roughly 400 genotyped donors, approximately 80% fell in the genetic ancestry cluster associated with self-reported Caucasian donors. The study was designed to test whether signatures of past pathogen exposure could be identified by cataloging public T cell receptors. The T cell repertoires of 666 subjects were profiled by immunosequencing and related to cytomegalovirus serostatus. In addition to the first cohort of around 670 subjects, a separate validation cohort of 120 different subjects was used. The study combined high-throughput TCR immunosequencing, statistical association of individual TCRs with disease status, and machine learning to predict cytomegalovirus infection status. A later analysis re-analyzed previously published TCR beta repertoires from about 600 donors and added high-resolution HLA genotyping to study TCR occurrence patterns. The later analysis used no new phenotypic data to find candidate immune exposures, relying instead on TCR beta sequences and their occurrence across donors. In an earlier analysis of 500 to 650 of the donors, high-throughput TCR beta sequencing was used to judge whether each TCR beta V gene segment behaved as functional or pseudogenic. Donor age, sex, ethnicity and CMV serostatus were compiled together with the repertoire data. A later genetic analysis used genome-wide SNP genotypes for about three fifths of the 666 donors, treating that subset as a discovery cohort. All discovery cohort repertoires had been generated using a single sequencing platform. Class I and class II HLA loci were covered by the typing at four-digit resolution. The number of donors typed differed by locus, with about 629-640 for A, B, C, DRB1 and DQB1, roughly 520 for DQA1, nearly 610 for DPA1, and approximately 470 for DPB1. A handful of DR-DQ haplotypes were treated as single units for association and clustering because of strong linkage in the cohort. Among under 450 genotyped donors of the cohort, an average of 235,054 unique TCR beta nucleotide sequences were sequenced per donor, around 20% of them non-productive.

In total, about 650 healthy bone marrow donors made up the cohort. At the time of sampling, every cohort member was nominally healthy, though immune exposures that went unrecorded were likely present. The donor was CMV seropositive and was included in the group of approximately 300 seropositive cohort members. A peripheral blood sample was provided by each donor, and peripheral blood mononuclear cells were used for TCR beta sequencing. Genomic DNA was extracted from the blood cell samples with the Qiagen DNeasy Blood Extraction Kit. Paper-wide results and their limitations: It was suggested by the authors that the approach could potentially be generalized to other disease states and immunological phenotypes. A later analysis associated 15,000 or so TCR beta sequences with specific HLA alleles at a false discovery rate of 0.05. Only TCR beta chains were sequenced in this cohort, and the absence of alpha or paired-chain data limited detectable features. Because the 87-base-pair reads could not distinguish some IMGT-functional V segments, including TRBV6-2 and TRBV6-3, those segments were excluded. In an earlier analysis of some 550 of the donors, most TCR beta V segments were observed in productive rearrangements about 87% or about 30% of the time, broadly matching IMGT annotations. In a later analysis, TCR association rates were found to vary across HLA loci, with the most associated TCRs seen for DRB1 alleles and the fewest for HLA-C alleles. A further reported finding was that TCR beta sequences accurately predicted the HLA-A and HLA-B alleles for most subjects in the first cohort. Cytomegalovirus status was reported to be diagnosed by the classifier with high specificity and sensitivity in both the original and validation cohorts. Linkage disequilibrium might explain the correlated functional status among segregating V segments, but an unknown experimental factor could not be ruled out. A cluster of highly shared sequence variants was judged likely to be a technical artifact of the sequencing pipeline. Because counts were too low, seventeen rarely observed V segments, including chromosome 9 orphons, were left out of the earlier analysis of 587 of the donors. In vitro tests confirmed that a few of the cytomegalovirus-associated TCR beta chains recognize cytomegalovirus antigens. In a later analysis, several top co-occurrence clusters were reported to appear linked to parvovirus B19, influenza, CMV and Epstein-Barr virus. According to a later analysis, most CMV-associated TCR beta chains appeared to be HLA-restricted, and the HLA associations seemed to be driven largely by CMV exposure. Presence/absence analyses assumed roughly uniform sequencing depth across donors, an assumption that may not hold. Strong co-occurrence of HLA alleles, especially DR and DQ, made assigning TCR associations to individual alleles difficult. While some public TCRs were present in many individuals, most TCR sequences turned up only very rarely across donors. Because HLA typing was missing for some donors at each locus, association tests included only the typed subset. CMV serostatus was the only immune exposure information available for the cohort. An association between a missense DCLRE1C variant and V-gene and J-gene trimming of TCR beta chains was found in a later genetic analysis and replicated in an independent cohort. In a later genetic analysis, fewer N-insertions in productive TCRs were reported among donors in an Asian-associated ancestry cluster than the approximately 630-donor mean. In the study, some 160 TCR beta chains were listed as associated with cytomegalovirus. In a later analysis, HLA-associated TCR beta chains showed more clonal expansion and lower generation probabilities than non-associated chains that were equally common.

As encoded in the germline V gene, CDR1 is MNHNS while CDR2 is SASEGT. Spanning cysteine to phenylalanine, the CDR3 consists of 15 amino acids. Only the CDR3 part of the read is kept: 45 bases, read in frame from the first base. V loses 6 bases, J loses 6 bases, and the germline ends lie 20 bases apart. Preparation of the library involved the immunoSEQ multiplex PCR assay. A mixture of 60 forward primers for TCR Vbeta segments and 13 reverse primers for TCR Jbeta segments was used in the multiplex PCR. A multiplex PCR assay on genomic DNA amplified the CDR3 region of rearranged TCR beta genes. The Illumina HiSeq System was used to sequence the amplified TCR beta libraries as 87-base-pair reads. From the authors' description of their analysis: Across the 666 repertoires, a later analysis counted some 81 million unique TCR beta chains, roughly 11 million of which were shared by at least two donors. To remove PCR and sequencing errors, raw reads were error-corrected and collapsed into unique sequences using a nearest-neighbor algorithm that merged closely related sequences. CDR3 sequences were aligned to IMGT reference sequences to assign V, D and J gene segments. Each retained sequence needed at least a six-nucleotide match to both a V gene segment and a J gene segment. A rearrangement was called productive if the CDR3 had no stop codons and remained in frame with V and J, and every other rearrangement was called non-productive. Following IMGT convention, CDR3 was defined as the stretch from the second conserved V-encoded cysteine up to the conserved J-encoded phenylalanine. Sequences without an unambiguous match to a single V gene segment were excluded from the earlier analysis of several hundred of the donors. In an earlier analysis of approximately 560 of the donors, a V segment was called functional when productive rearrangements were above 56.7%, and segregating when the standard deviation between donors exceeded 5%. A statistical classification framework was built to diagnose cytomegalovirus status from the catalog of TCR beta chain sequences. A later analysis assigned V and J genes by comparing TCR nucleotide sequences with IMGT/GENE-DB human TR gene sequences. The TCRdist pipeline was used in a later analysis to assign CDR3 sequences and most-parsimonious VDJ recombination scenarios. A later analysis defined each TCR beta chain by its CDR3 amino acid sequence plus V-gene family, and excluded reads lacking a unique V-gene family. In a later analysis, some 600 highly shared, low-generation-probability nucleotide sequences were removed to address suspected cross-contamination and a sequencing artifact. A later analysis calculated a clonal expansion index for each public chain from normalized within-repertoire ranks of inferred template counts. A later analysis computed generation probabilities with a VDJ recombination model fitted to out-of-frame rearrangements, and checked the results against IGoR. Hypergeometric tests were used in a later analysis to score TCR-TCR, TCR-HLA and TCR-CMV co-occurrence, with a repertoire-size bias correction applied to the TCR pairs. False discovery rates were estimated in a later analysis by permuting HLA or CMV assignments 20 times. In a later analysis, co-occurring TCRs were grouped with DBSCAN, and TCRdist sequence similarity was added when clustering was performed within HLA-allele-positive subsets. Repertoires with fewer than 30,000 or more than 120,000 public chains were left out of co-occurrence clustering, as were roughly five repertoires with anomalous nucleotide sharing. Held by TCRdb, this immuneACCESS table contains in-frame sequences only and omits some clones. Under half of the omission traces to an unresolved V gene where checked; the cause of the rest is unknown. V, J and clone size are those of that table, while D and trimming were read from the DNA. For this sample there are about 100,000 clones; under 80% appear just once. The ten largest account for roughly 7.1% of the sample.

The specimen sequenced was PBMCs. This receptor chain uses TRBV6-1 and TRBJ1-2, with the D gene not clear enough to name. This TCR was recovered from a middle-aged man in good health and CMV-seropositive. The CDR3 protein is CASSTIETAYNGYTF. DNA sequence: TGTGCCAGCAGCACCATCGAAACAGCCTACAATGGCTACACCTTC.